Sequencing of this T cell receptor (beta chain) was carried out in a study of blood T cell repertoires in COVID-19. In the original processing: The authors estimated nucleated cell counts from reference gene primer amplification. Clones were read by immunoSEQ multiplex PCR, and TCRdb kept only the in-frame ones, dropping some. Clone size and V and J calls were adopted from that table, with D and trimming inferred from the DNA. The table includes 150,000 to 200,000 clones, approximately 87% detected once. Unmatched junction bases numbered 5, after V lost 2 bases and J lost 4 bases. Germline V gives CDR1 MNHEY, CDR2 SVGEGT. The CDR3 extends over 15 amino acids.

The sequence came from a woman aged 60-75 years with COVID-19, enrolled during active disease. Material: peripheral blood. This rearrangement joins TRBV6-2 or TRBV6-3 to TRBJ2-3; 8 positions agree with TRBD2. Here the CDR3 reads CASSYVAGGADTQYF. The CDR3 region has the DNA TGTGCCAGCAGTTACGTTGCGGGAGGAGCAGATACGCAGTATTTT.